This record covers a single T cell receptor beta chain. The antigen remains undetermined. The entry originates in a study of T cells in localized non-small cell lung cancer. The study's findings and limits: In the blood, greater T cell density corresponded to longer overall survival.

Using immunoSEQ multiplex PCR, the repertoire was profiled, and TCRdb retains in-frame clones only, with some absent. The data hold 52,000 or so clones, with just over 85% observed a single time. Germline trimming cut 4 bases from V and 1 base from J; bases unmatched to any gene: 5. The CDR3 is made up of 18 amino acids. Germline V gene data show CDR1 as LGHNT and CDR2 as FRNRAP. This sequence joins TRBV12-5 and TRBJ2-3, with 16 bases fitting TRBD2. This clonotype was obtained from a male donor older than 55 with stage III squamous cell lung carcinoma. Material: peripheral blood, obtained before any cancer treatment. CDR3 sequence (DNA): TGTGCTAGTGGTTCTGGGACTAGCGGGAGGGCACGCACAGATACGCAGTATTTT. This codes for CASGSGTSGRARTDTQYF.